Listed below are T cell receptor beta chains from one sample, sequenced in a study of blood T cell repertoires in COVID-19. Only in-frame clones appear in the TCRdb table, and some are missing; sequencing was by immunoSEQ multiplex PCR. The sample has under 200,000 clones, roughly nine tenths seen once. The source material was peripheral blood. The receptors here all came from a man aged 60 to 75 with acute or convalescent COVID-19. Both conserved end residues are part of each CDR3. The order of the fields is V gene, D gene, clone size, J gene, CDR3 protein, CDR3 DNA. The D gene is left open where the match is weak. Only some rows state a clone size, as once, few, many or a class for expanded clones.

>TRBV5-1|.|.|TRBJ1-3
CASSLDRGNTIYF
TGCGCCAGCAGCTTGGACAGAGGAAACACCATATATTTT
>TRBV2|.|.|TRBJ1-2
CASSKDSYGYTF
TGTGCCAGCAGTAAGGACAGCTATGGCTACACCTTC
>TRBV30|TRBD2|.|TRBJ2-1
CAWRAGSYNEQFF
TGTGCCTGGAGAGCGGGGTCCTACAATGAGCAGTTCTTC
>TRBV5-5|.|.|TRBJ1-4
CASSHRLATNEKLFF
TGTGCCAGCAGCCACAGGTTGGCAACTAATGAAAAACTGTTTTTT
>TRBV5-1|TRBD1|few|TRBJ2-7
CASSPGTGGSYEQYF
TGCGCCAGCAGCCCCGGGACAGGGGGTTCCTACGAGCAGTACTTC
>TRBV6-1|TRBD1|.|TRBJ2-4
CASSEASHRGKVGAKNIQYF
TGTGCCAGCAGTGAAGCCTCGCACAGGGGGAAGGTTGGAGCCAAAAACATTCAGTACTTC
>TRBV6-4|TRBD1|.|TRBJ1-2
CASSDQTGNYGYTF
TGTGCCAGCAGTGACCAGACAGGGAACTATGGCTACACCTTC
>TRBV10-2|.|.|TRBJ1-4
CASSDPSPTALEKLFF
TGCGCCAGCAGTGACCCCTCTCCGACAGCGCTCGAAAAACTGTTTTTT
>TRBV6-4|TRBD2|.|TRBJ2-1
CASSVGLASDEQFF
TGTGCCAGCAGTGTTGGACTAGCGTCCGATGAGCAGTTCTTC
>TRBV29-1|.|.|TRBJ2-7
CSVELPGQTYEQYF
TGCAGCGTTGAGCTACCAGGGCAGACCTACGAGCAGTACTTC
>TRBV9|TRBD2|once|TRBJ2-2
CASSVIAGGHTGELFF
TGTGCCAGCAGCGTTATAGCGGGAGGGCACACCGGGGAGCTGTTTTTT
>TRBV6-5|.|.|TRBJ1-5
CASRVGGRGQPQHF
TGTGCCAGCAGAGTGGGGGGGCGGGGTCAGCCCCAGCATTTT
>TRBV7-8|.|.|TRBJ1-6
CASSSFRSFDNSPLHF
TGTGCCAGCAGCTCCTTCAGGTCCTTCGATAATTCACCCCTCCACTTT
>TRBV9|.|.|TRBJ2-3
CASSPSRTSTDTQYF
TGTGCCAGCAGCCCTTCCCGGACTAGCACAGATACGCAGTATTTT
>TRBV24-1|TRBD1|.|TRBJ2-3
CATSVWDRGRDTQYF
TGTGCCACCAGTGTTTGGGACAGGGGTCGAGATACGCAGTATTTT
>TRBV10-1|.|.|TRBJ2-7
CAIQIGGENAEQYF
TGCGCCATCCAAATCGGAGGGGAGAACGCCGAGCAGTACTTC
>TRBV9|TRBD2|.|TRBJ2-2
CASSVGGGSTGELFF
TGTGCCAGCAGCGTAGGGGGAGGGAGCACCGGGGAGCTGTTTTTT
>TRBV19|TRBD1|.|TRBJ1-2
CASMTTGTGKYGYTF
TGTGCCAGTATGACTACCGGGACAGGGAAGTATGGCTACACCTTC
>TRBV19|.|few|TRBJ1-1
CASSSIGALNTEAFF
TGTGCCAGTAGTTCAATAGGGGCTCTGAACACTGAAGCTTTCTTT
>TRBV11-2|.|.|TRBJ2-5
CASSPGQFQETQYF
TGTGCCAGCAGCCCCGGACAGTTCCAAGAGACCCAGTACTTC
>TRBV5-1|.|.|TRBJ2-7
CASSSFGSSYEQYF
TGCGCCAGCAGCTCCTTTGGGAGCTCCTACGAGCAGTACTTC
>TRBV28|.|.|TRBJ2-3
CASSFLRGARGTDTQYF
TGTGCCAGCAGTTTTCTCCGGGGGGCGCGAGGCACAGATACGCAGTATTTT
>TRBV9|.|.|TRBJ2-1
CASSVEGGALYNEQFF
TGTGCCAGCAGCGTAGAAGGCGGGGCCCTCTACAATGAGCAGTTCTTC
>TRBV27|TRBD1|.|TRBJ2-5
CASLRTGAIQETQYF
TGTGCCAGCCTCCGGACAGGGGCTATCCAAGAGACCCAGTACTTC
>TRBV5-4|TRBD1|.|TRBJ1-2
CASSSTGGYGYTF
TGTGCCAGCAGCTCTACAGGGGGCTATGGCTACACCTTC